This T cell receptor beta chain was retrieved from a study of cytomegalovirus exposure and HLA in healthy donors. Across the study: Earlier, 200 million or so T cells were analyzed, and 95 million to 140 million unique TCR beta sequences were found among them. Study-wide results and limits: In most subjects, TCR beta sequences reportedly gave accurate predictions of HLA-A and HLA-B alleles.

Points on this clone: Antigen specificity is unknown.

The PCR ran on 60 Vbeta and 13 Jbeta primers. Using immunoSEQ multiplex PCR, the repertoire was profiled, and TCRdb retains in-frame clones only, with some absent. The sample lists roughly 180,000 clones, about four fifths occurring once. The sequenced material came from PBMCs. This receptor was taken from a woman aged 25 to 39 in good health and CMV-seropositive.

CDR3 DNA sequence: TGTGCCAGCAGCCAACCCAGTCGCGACTTATATTTT. Residues: CASSQPSRDLYF. The rearrangement joins TRBV14 to TRBJ1-3; no reliable D call. The germline CDR1 and CDR2 sequences are SGHDN and FVKESK. The CDR3 length is 12 residues. V was shortened by 2 bases and J by 14 bases, with 13 bases between the two germline ends.